The sequence of this TCR beta chain was determined in a study of blood T cells in healthy people across ages. In germline, CDR1 is KGHDR, CDR2 SFDVKD. Trimming at V came to 4 bases and at J to 6 bases, leaving 5 bases not matched to a gene. This CDR3 has 14 amino acids. It was with a sample-barcoded 5' primer and a J-beta primer mix that a second PCR of about 7 to 12 cycles was run. Via MiXCR, TCRdb re-called the 5' RACE reads, giving one row per CDR3 protein. Counted here are more than 550,000 distinct CDR3 sequences, approximately 21% occurring once; the ten biggest clones make up around a fifth. The TCR originated in a man between 70 and 80 years old in good health. The V call is TRBV24-1, the J call TRBJ2-3, with TRBD2 matching over 8 bases. The material sequenced was blood. The CDR3 DNA sequence: TGTGCCACCAGTGACGGGGGGGCACAGGATACGCAGTATTTT. It yields the protein CATSDGGAQDTQYF.